The present TCR beta chain was sequenced within a study of long-term antiretroviral therapy in people with HIV. Remarks on this clone: The antigen is unknown.

Participants with HIV, all of them, were treated in the United States. The immunoSEQ assay was v3.0, run at survey level. Some clones are missing from TCRdb's copy, which holds only in-frame ones; the method was immunoSEQ multiplex PCR. This table holds 20,000 to 25,000 clones, 65% to 85% found once. Germline lookup yields CDR1 MGHRA and CDR2 YSYEKL. V was clipped by 3 bases and J by 1 base; unmatched bases: 9. CDR3 length: 17 residues. Study-level results: Blood dates from the mid-2000s to the late 2010s, possibly under older ART regimens.

The origin of this receptor is a woman in her thirties or forties with HIV. This rearrangement joins TRBV4-1 to TRBJ1-5, with 7 bases fitting TRBD1. This sample comprised unsorted PBMCs, obtained less than 1.8 years before starting antiretroviral therapy. CDR3 in DNA: TGCGCCAGCAGCCAGGAGGGACAGACCTCCAGCAATCAGCCCCAGCATTTT. Amino acids: CASSQEGQTSSNQPQHF.